This TCR beta chain was captured in a study of blood T cells in healthy people across ages. With a J-beta primer mix and a sample-barcoded 5' primer, a second PCR ran about 7 to 11 cycles. TCRdb ran MiXCR on the 5' RACE reads and lists one entry per CDR3 protein. The table lists some 1,000,000 distinct CDR3 sequences, approximately 25% of them singletons. CDR3 length equals 13 residues. Germline loops: CDR1 SGHRS, CDR2 YFSETQ. This clonotype was counted between two and nine times. The junction shows a germline mismatch at one end, possibly a read error. These data also formed part of another study, on T cells of mothers and their children.

Sequencing was carried out using blood. The clonotype was recovered from a girl aged 2 to 9 in good health. The chain is built from TRBV5-1 and TRBJ2-1; possibly TRBD1 for D (6 bases). The chain's CDR3 is CASRTDLYNEQSF. In DNA form, the CDR3 reads TGCGCCAGCCGGACAGATCTCTACAATGAGCAGTCCTTC.